This T cell receptor beta chain was retrieved from a study of OX40 agonist ivuxolimab in advanced cancers. TCRdb's table, derived via immunoSEQ multiplex PCR, lists solely in-frame clones and lacks some. The sample has some 41,000 clones, more than 75% seen once. There are a few counts of this clone. The CDR3 totals 16 residues. Trimming cost V 8 bases and J 2 bases, with 19 bases left between them. Germline CDR1 is MRHNA and CDR2 is SNTAGT. The chain recombines TRBV6-4 with TRBJ2-1; no firm D call. This TCR was sampled from an adult with an advanced solid tumor such as melanoma, head and neck, liver or kidney cancer. Specimen: CD4+ or CD8+ T cells sorted from blood, collected in a trial of the OX40 agonist ivuxolimab. The CDR3 reads CASSNAGEVPYNEQFF. CDR3 DNA sequence: TGTGCCAGCTCGAACGCCGGCGAGGTTCCCTACAATGAGCAGTTCTTC.